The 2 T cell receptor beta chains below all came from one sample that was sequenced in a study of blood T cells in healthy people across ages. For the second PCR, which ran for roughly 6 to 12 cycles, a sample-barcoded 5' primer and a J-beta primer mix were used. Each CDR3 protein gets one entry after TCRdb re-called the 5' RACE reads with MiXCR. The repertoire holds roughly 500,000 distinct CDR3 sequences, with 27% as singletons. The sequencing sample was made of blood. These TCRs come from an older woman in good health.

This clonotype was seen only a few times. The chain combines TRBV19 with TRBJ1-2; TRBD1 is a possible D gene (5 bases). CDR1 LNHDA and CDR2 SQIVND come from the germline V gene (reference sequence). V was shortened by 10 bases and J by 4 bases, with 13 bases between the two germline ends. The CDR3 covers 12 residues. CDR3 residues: CATAPQGYGYTF. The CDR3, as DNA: TGTGCCACCGCCCCTCAGGGCTATGGCTACACCTTC. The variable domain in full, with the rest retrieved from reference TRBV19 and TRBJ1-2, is DGGITQSPKYLFRKEGQNVTLSCEQNLNHDAMYWYRQDPGQGLRLIYYSQIVNDFQKGDIAEGYSVSREKKESFPLTVTSAQKNPTAFYLCATAPQGYGYTFGSGTRLTVV.

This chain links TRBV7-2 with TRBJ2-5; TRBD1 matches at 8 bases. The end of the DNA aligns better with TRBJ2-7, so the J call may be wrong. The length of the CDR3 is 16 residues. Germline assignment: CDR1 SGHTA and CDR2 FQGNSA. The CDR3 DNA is TGTGCCAGCAGCGGCACCGGTAGGACAGGGAAACACGAGCAGTACTTC. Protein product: CASSGTGRTGKHEQYF.